This passage covers 31 T cell receptor beta chains from one sample sequenced in a study of neoadjuvant anti-PD-1 for oral cavity cancer. Libraries were prepared by immunoSEQ multiplex PCR; TCRdb keeps only in-frame clonotypes and omits some of them. The sample lists several thousand clones, around 75% occurring once. Sequencing was performed on PBMCs, taken before nivolumab (anti-PD-1) treatment. All receptors derive from a person between 40 and 79 years old with oral cavity squamous cell carcinoma.

The chain combines TRBV4-3 with TRBJ1-2; 8 bases fit TRBD1. V lost 0 bases and J lost 5; bases outside the gene matches: 8. Germline V gene data show CDR1 as LGHNA and CDR2 as YSLEER. This CDR3 contains 16 residues. The CDR3 DNA is TGCGCCAGCAGCCAAGAATTCTCGGACAGGGCGTATGGCTACACCTTC. It specifies CASSQEFSDRAYGYTF.

The V call is TRBV10-2, the J call TRBJ1-2; D uncertain. The CDR3 contains 12 residues. Germline V gives CDR1 WSHSY, CDR2 SAAADI. V was trimmed by 2 bases and J by 5 bases, leaving 6 bases between them. The CDR3 DNA is TGCGCCAGCAGTGAGGGGCAGTATGGCTACACCTTC. This codes for CASSEGQYGYTF.

The chain couples TRBV10-1 to TRBJ2-5; 10 positions agree with TRBD1. The germline CDR1 and CDR2 sequences are WNHNN and SYGVQD (reference sequence). The V segment lost 6 bases and the J segment 4 bases; nucleotides outside the gene matches: 8. This CDR3 has 15 residues. The chain's CDR3 is CASSPGTGARETQYF. The CDR3 DNA reads as TGCGCCAGCAGCCCCGGGACAGGGGCACGAGAGACCCAGTACTTC.

V gene TRBV15 combines with J gene TRBJ2-7; D remains ambiguous. Germline-derived CDR1 and CDR2 are LNHNV and YYDKDF (reference sequence). The V gene lost 0 bases and the J gene lost 2 bases, with 11 bases spanning the gap. This CDR3 is built from 15 residues. Here the CDR3 reads CATSREATGAYEQYF. CDR3 sequence (DNA): TGTGCCACCAGCAGAGAGGCCACCGGAGCCTACGAGCAGTACTTC.

The CDR3 bases are TGTGCCAGTAGTCAGCGCGGGGGGAGGGGTGATTCACCCCTCCACTTT. It is translated as CASSQRGGRGDSPLHF. V usage is TRBV19 and J usage is TRBJ1-6; a possible D gene is TRBD1 (5 bases). Trimming cost V 5 bases and J 8 bases, with 19 bases left between them. CDR1 and CDR2 from the germline V gene are LNHDA and SQIVND (reference sequence). The CDR3 totals 16 residues.

This clone has a handful of counts. The genes are TRBV27 and TRBJ1-1; 8 bases line up with TRBD1. The CDR3 loop spans 14 amino acids. Germline CDR1 and CDR2: MNHEY and SMNVEV (reference sequence). Losses at the gene ends were 2 bases for V and 5 bases for J; bases not matched to a gene: 4. The CDR3 region is CASSLGRGLTEAFF. CDR3 bases: TGTGCCAGCAGTTTAGGCAGGGGGCTGACTGAAGCTTTCTTT.

This chain connects TRBV11-3 to TRBJ2-1; tentatively, D is TRBD2 (6 bases). CDR3 length: 13 amino acids. V was shortened by 0 bases and J by 13 bases, with 13 bases between the two germline ends. Germline loops: CDR1 SGHNT, CDR2 YENEEA. CDR3 amino acids: CASSLDLAGSQFF. CDR3 sequence (DNA): TGTGCCAGCAGCTTAGATCTTGCGGGGTCCCAGTTCTTC.

The chain couples TRBV5-1 to TRBJ2-5; 7 positions match TRBD1. Germline CDR1 SGHRS, CDR2 YFSETQ. The CDR3 totals 16 residues. The V segment lost 4 bases and the J segment 4 bases; nucleotides outside the gene matches: 13. For the CDR3, the DNA is TGCGCCAGCAGCCCCGATAGACAGGGTTCGTCAGAGACCCAGTACTTC. Encoded protein: CASSPDRQGSSETQYF.

This chain joins TRBV27 and TRBJ1-1, with D possibly matching TRBD1 (5 bases). V shed 5 bases and J shed 6 bases, with 16 bases lying between them. CDR1 is MNHEY, CDR2 SMNVEV, per germline (reference sequence). CDR3 length equals 14 residues. The CDR3 is CASSLGTRDAEAFF. CDR3 DNA: TGTGCCAGCAGTCTCGGGACCAGGGACGCTGAAGCTTTCTTT.

By its share, this clone is medium-sized. CDR3 sequence: CASSLGEDTEAFF. The CDR3, as DNA: TGTGCCAGCAGCTTAGGAGAGGACACTGAAGCTTTCTTT. The chain combines TRBV7-9 with TRBJ1-1; D unresolved. The CDR3 is 13 residues long. V was shortened by 1 base and J by 3 bases, with 6 bases between the two germline ends. Germline V gene data show CDR1 as SEHNR and CDR2 as FQNEAQ (reference sequence). The entire variable domain, with the rest obtained from reference TRBV7-9 and TRBJ1-1, is as follows: DTGVSQNPRHKITKRGQNVTFRCDPISEHNRLYWYRQTLGQGPEFLTYFQNEAQLEKSRLLSDRFSAERPKGSFSTLEIQRTEQGDSAMYLCASSLGEDTEAFFGQGTRLTVV.

This clone was counted a single time. The chain carries TRBV10-3 and TRBJ2-3, with 12 bases identical to TRBD2. The CDR3 length is 18 residues. Germline CDR1 ENHRY, CDR2 SYGVKD. With 3 bases clipped from V and 4 bases from J, the junction kept 11 bases outside the gene matches. The CDR3 DNA reads TGTGCCATCAGTGAAGGACTAGCGGGGAAGACGGGGTCAGATACGCAGTATTTT. Protein: CAISEGLAGKTGSDTQYF.

The CDR3 region has the DNA TGTGCCAGCAGCTTTAGGACAGGGCGGAGGGACACTGAAGCTTTCTTT. Translating gives CASSFRTGRRDTEAFF. The genes are TRBV7-9 and TRBJ1-1; 8 bases are shared with TRBD1. J was trimmed by 3 bases and V by 3 bases; bases with no gene match: 9. The germline V gene has CDR1 SEHNR and CDR2 FQNEAQ (reference sequence). This CDR3 has 16 residues.

The chain uses TRBV7-9 and TRBJ1-6, with D maybe TRBD1 (6 bases). The CDR3 length is 14 residues. The V end lost 3 bases, the J end lost 7 bases, and 10 bases lay between the germline ends. CDR1 is SEHNR and CDR2 is FQNEAQ in the germline V gene (reference sequence). The DNA of the CDR3 is TGTGCCAGCAGCTTCGGACAGCGGAATTCACCCCTCCACTTT. Amino acids: CASSFGQRNSPLHF.

The gene calls are TRBV11-2 and TRBJ2-7; weak D call: TRBD1 (5 bases). The V and J ends lost 5 bases and 2 bases respectively, with 16 bases between them. Germline lookup yields CDR1 SGHAT and CDR2 FQNNGV. The CDR3 is 15 amino acids. This CDR3 is CASSPPARGTYEQYF. CDR3 sequence (DNA): TGTGCCAGCAGCCCTCCGGCTAGGGGTACCTACGAGCAGTACTTC.

V and J are TRBV10-1 and TRBJ2-3; D unresolved. Germline loops: CDR1 WNHNN, CDR2 SYGVQD (reference sequence). The germline V and J ends were trimmed by 5 bases and 5 bases, with 8 bases remaining between them. The CDR3 is made up of 12 amino acids. For the CDR3, the DNA is TGCGCCAGCAGTCCAACGGGAGATACGCAGTATTTT. Encoded protein: CASSPTGDTQYF.

The chain uses TRBV2 and TRBJ2-7; a possible D gene is TRBD1 (6 bases). The CDR3 runs to 15 residues. Trimming cost V 0 bases and J 6 bases, with 15 bases left between them. Per germline, CDR1 SNHLY and CDR2 FYNNEI. The CDR3 coding sequence is TGTGCCAGCAGTGAAGCTTCGGCAGGGGTTGGCGAGCAGTACTTC. This sequence encodes CASSEASAGVGEQYF.

This clone has just a few counts. DNA of the CDR3: TGTGCCAGTAGTATAGGGGATTTTGAGACTGAAGCTTTCTTT. It specifies CASSIGDFETEAFF. The chain recombines TRBV19 with TRBJ1-1, with D unresolved. CDR1 and CDR2 (germline): LNHDA, SQIVND (reference sequence). The CDR3 totals 14 residues. With 1 base removed from V and 5 bases from J, the gap between germline ends came to 11 bases.

The chain uses TRBV28 and TRBJ1-1, with 7 bases matching TRBD1. After removal of 2 bases from V and 5 bases from J, the junction contained 5 bases not matched to a gene. The CDR3 runs to 14 residues. CDR1 is MDHEN and CDR2 is SYDVKM in the germline V gene. The CDR3 DNA reads TGTGCCAGCAGTTTAACGACAGGGAGAACTGAAGCTTTCTTT. This translates into CASSLTTGRTEAFF.

V and J are TRBV11-2 and TRBJ1-1; weak D call: TRBD1 (6 bases). V was pared by 6 bases and J by 1 base, with 12 bases between. The CDR3 extends over 14 amino acids. Per the germline V gene, CDR1 is SGHAT and CDR2 is FQNNGV. The CDR3 spells CASSYGGRNTEAFF. CDR3 bases: TGTGCCAGCAGTTACGGGGGCAGGAACACTGAAGCTTTCTTT.

The V gene is TRBV19, the J gene TRBJ2-7, with 8 positions matching TRBD1. This CDR3 region has 13 residues. The germline gives CDR1 LNHDA, CDR2 SQIVND (reference sequence). Trimming removed 5 bases from V and 4 bases from J; junction bases left unmatched: 4. The CDR3 spells CASSRGQGYEQYF. The CDR3 coding sequence is TGTGCCAGTAGTCGTGGACAGGGATACGAGCAGTACTTC.

The genes are TRBV7-2 and TRBJ2-5; D not certain. Trimming shortened V by 2 bases and J by 1 base, and 5 bases separated the two germline ends. Germline lookup yields CDR1 SGHTA and CDR2 FQGNSA. The length of the CDR3 is 13 residues. The CDR3 sequence: CASSLTLQETQYF. DNA for the CDR3: TGTGCCAGCAGCTTAACCCTCCAAGAGACCCAGTACTTC.

V is TRBV10-3 and J is TRBJ1-2; D unclear. Trimming removed 0 bases from V and 6 bases from J, with 14 bases in between. The germline CDR1 and CDR2 sequences are ENHRY and SYGVKD. This CDR3 comprises 15 residues. CDR3 sequence reads: CAISESRGGNDGYTF. The CDR3 nucleotides read TGTGCCATCAGTGAGTCTCGGGGAGGAAACGATGGCTACACCTTC.

This chain's CDR3 is CASSVQTILERVNTEAFF. As DNA, the CDR3 is TGTGCCAGCAGCGTACAAACTATCCTGGAGAGGGTGAACACTGAAGCTTTCTTT. This rearrangement joins TRBV9 to TRBJ1-1; D remains unclear. This CDR3 is built from 18 residues. Germline V lookup: CDR1 SGDLS, CDR2 YYNGEE. V was shortened by 1 base and J by 0 bases, with 19 bases between the two germline ends.

The J gene is TRBJ2-5, the V gene TRBV27; TRBD2 matches at 10 bases. The CDR3 contains 14 residues. V lost 7 bases to trimming and J lost 2 bases; unmatched junction nucleotides: 4. Germline-derived CDR1 and CDR2 are MNHEY and SMNVEV (reference sequence). For the CDR3, the DNA is TGTGCCAGCAAGCTAGCGGGGGCTCAAGAGACCCAGTACTTC. Translation gives CASKLAGAQETQYF.

This clone was counted between two and nine times. The chain is built from TRBV7-3 and TRBJ2-1, with a tentative D call TRBD2 (5 bases). The germline V and J ends were trimmed by 2 bases and 2 bases, with 10 bases remaining between them. Germline CDR1 SGHTA, CDR2 FQGTGA. The CDR3 runs 15 residues. The CDR3 DNA reads as TGTGCCAGCAGCTTAGCGGGTAGCCCCTACAATGAGCAGTTCTTC. This codes for CASSLAGSPYNEQFF. Full variable domain (outside the CDR3, taken from reference TRBV7-3 and TRBJ2-1): GAGVSQTPSNKVTEKGKYVELRCDPISGHTALYWYRQSLGQGPEFLIYFQGTGAADDSGLPNDRFFAVRPEGSVSTLKIQRTERGDSAVYLCASSLAGSPYNEQFFGPGTRLTVL.

The rearrangement joins TRBV5-4 to TRBJ2-3, with 8 bases fitting TRBD1. The CDR3 contains 15 residues. Unmatched junction bases numbered 8, after V lost 4 bases and J lost 4 bases. Germline V gene data show CDR1 as SGHNT and CDR2 as YYREEE (reference sequence). CDR3 protein: CASSPSAQGADTQYF. CDR3 DNA sequence: TGTGCCAGCAGCCCCTCAGCACAGGGGGCAGATACGCAGTATTTT.

The chain carries TRBV5-1 and TRBJ2-7, with TRBD1 matching 9 bases. This CDR3 region has 14 residues. Germline V lookup: CDR1 SGHRS, CDR2 YFSETQ. V dropped 4 bases and J dropped 7; count of bases not matched to a gene: 9. The CDR3 DNA reads as TGCGCCAGCAGCCCCCGGGACAGGGTCCGGGAGCAGTACTTC. It yields the protein CASSPRDRVREQYF.

This clone was seen more than once but under ten times. The chain employs TRBV2 and TRBJ2-7; 10 nucleotides agree with TRBD1. CDR1 is SNHLY and CDR2 is FYNNEI in the germline V gene. CDR3 length equals 15 residues. Trimming at V came to 6 bases and at J to 7 bases, leaving 12 bases not matched to a gene. CDR3 region: CASSASIDRGLEQYF. The CDR3 nucleotides read TGTGCCAGCAGCGCGTCGATCGACAGGGGGCTTGAGCAGTACTTC.

The chain has TRBV7-9 and TRBJ2-6; TRBD1 matches at 8 bases. J lost 0 bases, V lost 5 bases, and 6 bases had no gene match. From germline, CDR1 is SEHNR and CDR2 FQNEAQ (reference sequence). CDR3 size: 17 residues. CDR3 bases: TGTGCCAGCAGCCCCGGACAGGGATCCTCTGGGGCCAACGTCCTGACTTTC. This sequence encodes CASSPGQGSSGANVLTF.

The gene calls are TRBV4-3 and TRBJ2-1; tentatively, D is TRBD2 (6 bases). Germline V CDR1 and CDR2: LGHNA, YSLEER. The V and J ends lost 3 bases and 3 bases respectively, with 15 bases between them. This CDR3 is built from 16 residues. The CDR3 sequence: CASSQSSAGGYNEQFF. In nucleotides, the CDR3 is TGCGCCAGCAGCCAGTCCTCAGCGGGCGGCTACAATGAGCAGTTCTTC.

The rearrangement uses TRBV4-1 and TRBJ1-2; D gene unclear. This CDR3 region has 14 residues. With 1 base removed from V and 7 bases from J, the gap between germline ends came to 13 bases. Germline loops: CDR1 MGHRA, CDR2 YSYEKL. In DNA form, the CDR3 reads TGCGCCAGCAGCCAAGGAGGGAGGTTCTCTGGCTACACCTTC. Protein sequence: CASSQGGRFSGYTF.